This entry features one T cell receptor beta chain sequence. This sample stems from a study of blood T cell repertoires in COVID-19. Only in-frame clones appear in the TCRdb table, and some are missing; sequencing was by immunoSEQ multiplex PCR. Altogether over 250,000 clones are present, roughly 90% being singletons, with the ten largest covering approximately 9%. This sequence was found in a man aged 40-49 years who had recovered from COVID-19. Sequencing was done on a sample of PBMCs or T cells enriched from blood (not recorded which).

CDR3 loop: CAIRGRDSLEAFF. CDR3 in DNA: TGTGCCATCAGAGGCCGGGACAGTTTGGAAGCTTTCTTT. This chain uses TRBV10-3 with TRBJ1-1; 7 nucleotides align to TRBD1. The CDR3 runs 13 residues. V shed 6 bases and J 8 bases; nucleotides not matched to a gene: 9. Germline V CDR1 and CDR2: ENHRY, SYGVKD.